This entry concerns a single T cell receptor beta chain. These data originate in a study of blood T cell repertoires in COVID-19. The CDR3 totals 14 residues. CDR1 is MNHEY and CDR2 is SVGAGI in the germline V gene. Trimming removed 2 bases at V and 2 bases at J, with 7 bases between. Using immunoSEQ multiplex PCR, the repertoire was profiled, and TCRdb retains in-frame clones only, with some absent. The top ten hold 9.9% of the sample, which has 330,000 or so clones, over 80% seen once. The chain employs TRBV6-5 and TRBJ1-5; D is unresolved. This receptor was obtained from a man aged 25-40 years with COVID-19, enrolled during active disease. Sequencing was performed on peripheral blood. The CDR3 nucleotides read TGTGCCAGCAGTTACCGAGTGGGCAATCAGCCCCAGCATTTT. Residues: CASSYRVGNQPQHF.